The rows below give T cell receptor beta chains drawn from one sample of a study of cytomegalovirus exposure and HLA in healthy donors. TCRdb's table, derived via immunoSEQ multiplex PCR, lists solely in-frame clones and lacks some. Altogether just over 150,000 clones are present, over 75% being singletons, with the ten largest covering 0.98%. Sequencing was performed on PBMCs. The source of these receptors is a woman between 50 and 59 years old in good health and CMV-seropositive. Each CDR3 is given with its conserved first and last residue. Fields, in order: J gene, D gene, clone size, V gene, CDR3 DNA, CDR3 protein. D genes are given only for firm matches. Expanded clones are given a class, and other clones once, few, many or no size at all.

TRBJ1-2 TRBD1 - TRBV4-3 TGCGCCAGCAGCCAAGCTGCTCAGGGGGCGGGCTATGGCTACACCTTC CASSQAAQGAGYGYTF
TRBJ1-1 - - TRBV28 TGTGCCAGCAGTTTAAAGCCTTATGAAGCTTTCTTT CASSLKPYEAFF
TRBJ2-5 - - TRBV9 TGTGCCAGCAGCGTAGATATGCGGGGTTGGGAGACCCAGTACTTC CASSVDMRGWETQYF
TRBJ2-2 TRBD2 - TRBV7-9 TGTGCCAGCAGGACTAGCGGGGGTTTTGCCGGGGAGCTGTTTTTT CASRTSGGFAGELFF
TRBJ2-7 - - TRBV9 TGTGCCAGCAGCGTAGGCAGGTATTCCTACGAGCAGTACTTC CASSVGRYSYEQYF
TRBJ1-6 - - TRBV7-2 TGTGCCAGCAGCAAACTAGTTCGTCAGGCGTCGGATTCACCCCTCCACTTT CASSKLVRQASDSPLHF
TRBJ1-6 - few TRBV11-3 TGTGCCAGCAGCTTAGAGGGGGCTAATTCACCCCTCCACTTT CASSLEGANSPLHF
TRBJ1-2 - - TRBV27 TGTGCCAGCAGTTTAGTGGGTCGGGCGGGGTATGGCTACACCTTC CASSLVGRAGYGYTF
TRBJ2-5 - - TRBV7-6 TGTGCCAGCAGCCGTCCAGGGCTTTGGGAGACCCAGTACTTC CASSRPGLWETQYF
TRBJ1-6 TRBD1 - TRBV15 TGTGCCACCAGCAGAGGGGGGACAGGTATTAATTCACCCCTCCACTTT CATSRGGTGINSPLHF
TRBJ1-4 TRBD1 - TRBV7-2 TGTGCCAGCAGCTCACAGGGGGCTGGGGAAAAACTGTTTTTT CASSSQGAGEKLFF
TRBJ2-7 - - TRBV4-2 TGTGCCAGCACCCCGGGTGACAGTAAGGTCTACGAGCAGTACTTC CASTPGDSKVYEQYF
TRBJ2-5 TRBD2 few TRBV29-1 TGCAGCGTTGGACCGGGACTAGCGGAAGAGACCCAGTACTTC CSVGPGLAEETQYF
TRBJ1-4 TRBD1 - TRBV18 TGTGCCAGCTCACCACGGGCCCGCGTGGGGGACAGTGAAAAACTGTTTTTT CASSPRARVGDSEKLFF
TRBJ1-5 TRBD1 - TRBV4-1 TGCGCCAGCAGTTTCAATCAGGGGGATCAGCTCCAGCATTTT CASSFNQGDQLQHF
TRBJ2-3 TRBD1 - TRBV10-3 TGTGCCATCAGCCCTACTCCGGGACAGGGCACAGATACGCAGTATTTT CAISPTPGQGTDTQYF
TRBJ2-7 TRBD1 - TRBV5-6 TGTGCCAGCAGCCTGCAGGGGGCCGAGGAGCAGTACTTC CASSLQGAEEQYF
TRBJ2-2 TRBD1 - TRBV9 TGTGCCAGCAGCCCGCAGGGGGCGCCGAACACCGGGGAGCTGTTTTTT CASSPQGAPNTGELFF
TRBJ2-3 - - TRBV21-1 TGTGCCAGCAGCTTTGGGGGCGCTAGCACAGATACGCAGTATTTT CASSFGGASTDTQYF
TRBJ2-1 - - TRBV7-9 TGTGCCAGCAGCTTAGGGCAGGCTGGAGGGAAGTTCTTC CASSLGQAGGKFF
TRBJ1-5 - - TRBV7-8 TGTGCCAGCAGCTCCAGTCCCACAGCACCTAGCAATCAGCCCCAGCATTTT CASSSSPTAPSNQPQHF
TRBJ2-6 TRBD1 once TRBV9 TGTGCCAGCAGCGACGGACAGGGCAGGGCCAACGTCCTGACTTTC CASSDGQGRANVLTF
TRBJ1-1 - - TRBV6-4 TGTGCCAGCAGTGACACCACGGACAGTGAAGCCTTCTTT CASSDTTDSEAFF
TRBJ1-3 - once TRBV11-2 TGTGCCAGCAGCCCAGGGGTTTCCTCTGGAAACACCATATATTTT CASSPGVSSGNTIYF
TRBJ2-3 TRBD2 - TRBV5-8 TGTGCCAGCAAAGCTTTGACTAGCGGGGCCCCAGATACGCAGTATTTT CASKALTSGAPDTQYF
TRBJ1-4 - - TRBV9 TGTGCCAGCAGCGTATTGGGGGGGCCGAATGAAAAACTGTTTTTT CASSVLGGPNEKLFF
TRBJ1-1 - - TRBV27 TGTGCCAGCAGTTACTTTGTGAACACTGAAGCTTTCTTT CASSYFVNTEAFF
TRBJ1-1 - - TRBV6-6 TGTGCCAGCAGTCACCCCATGGGGGGAACTGAAGCTTTCTTT CASSHPMGGTEAFF
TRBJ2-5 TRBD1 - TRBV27 TGTGCCAGCCGGGACAGGGACCAAGAGACCCAGTACTTC CASRDRDQETQYF
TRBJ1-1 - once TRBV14 TGTGCCAGCACGAAGAGTATGGGGACAGAAGCTTTCTTT CASTKSMGTEAFF